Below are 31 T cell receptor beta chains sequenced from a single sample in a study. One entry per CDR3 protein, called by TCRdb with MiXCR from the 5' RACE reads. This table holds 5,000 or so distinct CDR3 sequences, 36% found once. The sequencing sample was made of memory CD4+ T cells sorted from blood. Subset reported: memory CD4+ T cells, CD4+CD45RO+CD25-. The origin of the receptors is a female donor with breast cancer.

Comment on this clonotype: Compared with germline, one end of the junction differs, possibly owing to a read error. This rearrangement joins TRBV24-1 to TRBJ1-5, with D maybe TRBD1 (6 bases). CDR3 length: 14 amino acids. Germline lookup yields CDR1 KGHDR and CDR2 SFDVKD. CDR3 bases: TGCGCCACCAGTGGGGGCAGCCCCCTAGGTCCCCAGCATTTT. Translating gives CATSGGSPLGPQHF.

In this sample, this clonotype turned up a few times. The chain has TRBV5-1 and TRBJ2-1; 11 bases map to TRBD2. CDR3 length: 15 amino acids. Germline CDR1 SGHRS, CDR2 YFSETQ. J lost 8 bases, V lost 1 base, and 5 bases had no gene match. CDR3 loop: CASSLTKLAGDEQFF. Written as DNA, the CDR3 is TGCGCCAGCAGCTTGACTAAACTAGCGGGGGATGAGCAGTTCTTC.

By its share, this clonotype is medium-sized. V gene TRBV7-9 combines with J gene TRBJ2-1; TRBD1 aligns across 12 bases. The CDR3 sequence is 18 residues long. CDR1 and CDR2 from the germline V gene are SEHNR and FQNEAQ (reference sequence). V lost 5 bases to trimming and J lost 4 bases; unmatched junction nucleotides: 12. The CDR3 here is CASSPRRDRGPAYNEQFF. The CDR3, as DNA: TGTGCCAGCAGCCCTCGGCGGGACAGGGGGCCAGCTTACAATGAGCAGTTCTTC.

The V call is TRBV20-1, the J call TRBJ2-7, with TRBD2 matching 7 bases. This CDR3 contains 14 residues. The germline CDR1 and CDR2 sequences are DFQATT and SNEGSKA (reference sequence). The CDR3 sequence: CSPLRISGSYEQYF. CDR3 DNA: TGCAGCCCCCTGCGCATTAGCGGGTCCTACGAGCAGTACTTC.

The CDR3 loop is CASSSLAAGELFF. The DNA for the CDR3 is TGTGCCAGCAGCTCCTTAGCGGCCGGGGAGCTGTTTTTT. This chain uses TRBV7-3 with TRBJ2-2; possible D gene TRBD2, 6 bases. The CDR3 length is 13 residues. The V end lost 4 bases, the J end lost 6 bases, and 9 bases lay between the germline ends. Germline CDR1 SGHTA, CDR2 FQGTGA.

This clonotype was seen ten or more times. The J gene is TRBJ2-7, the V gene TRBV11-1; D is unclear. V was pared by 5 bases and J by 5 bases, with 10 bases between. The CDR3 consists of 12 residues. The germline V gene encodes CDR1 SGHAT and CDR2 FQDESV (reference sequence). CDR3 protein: CASSPLSHEQYF. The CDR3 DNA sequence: TGTGCCAGCAGCCCCCTTTCCCACGAGCAGTACTTC.

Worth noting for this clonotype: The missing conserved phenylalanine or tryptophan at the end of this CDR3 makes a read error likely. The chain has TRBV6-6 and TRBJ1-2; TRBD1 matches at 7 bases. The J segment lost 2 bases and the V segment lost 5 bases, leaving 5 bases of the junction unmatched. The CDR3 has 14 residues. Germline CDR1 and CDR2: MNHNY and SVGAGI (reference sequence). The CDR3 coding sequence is TGTGCCAGCAGTCGGGACAGATTAAACTATGGCTACACCTCC. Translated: CASSRDRLNYGYTS.

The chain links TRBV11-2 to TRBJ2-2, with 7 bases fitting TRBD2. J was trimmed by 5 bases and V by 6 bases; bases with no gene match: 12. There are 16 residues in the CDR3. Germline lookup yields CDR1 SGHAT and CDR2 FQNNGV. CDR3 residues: CASRGLVGGRTGELFF. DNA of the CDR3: TGTGCCAGCAGAGGACTAGTGGGAGGCAGAACCGGGGAGCTGTTTTTT.

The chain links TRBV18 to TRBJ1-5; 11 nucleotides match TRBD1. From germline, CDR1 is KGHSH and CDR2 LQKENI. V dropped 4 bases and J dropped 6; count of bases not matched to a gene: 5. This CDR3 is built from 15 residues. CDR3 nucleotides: TGTGCCAGCTCACTTGGGACAGGGGGTCCTCAGCCCCAGCATTTT. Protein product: CASSLGTGGPQPQHF.

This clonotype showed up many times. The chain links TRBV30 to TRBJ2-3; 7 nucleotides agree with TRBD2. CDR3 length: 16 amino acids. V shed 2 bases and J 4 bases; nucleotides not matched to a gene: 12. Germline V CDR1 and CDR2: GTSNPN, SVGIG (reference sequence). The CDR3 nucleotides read TGTGCCTGGAGTCCGTCTGACGGGGGGAGCCCAGATACGCAGTATTTT. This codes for CAWSPSDGGSPDTQYF.

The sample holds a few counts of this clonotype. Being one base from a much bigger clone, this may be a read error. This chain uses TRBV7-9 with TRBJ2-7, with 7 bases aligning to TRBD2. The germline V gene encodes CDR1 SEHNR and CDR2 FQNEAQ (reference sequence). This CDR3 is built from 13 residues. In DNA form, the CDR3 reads TGTGCCAGCGGCTTAGGACTAGCCTACGAGCAGTACTTC. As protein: CASGLGLAYEQYF.

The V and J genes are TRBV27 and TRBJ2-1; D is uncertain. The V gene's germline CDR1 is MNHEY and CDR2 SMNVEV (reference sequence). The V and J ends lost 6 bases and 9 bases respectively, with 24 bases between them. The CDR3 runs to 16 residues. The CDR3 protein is CASRSYARSSYGEQFF. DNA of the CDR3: TGTGCCAGCAGGTCATACGCCAGGAGCTCCTACGGTGAGCAGTTCTTC.

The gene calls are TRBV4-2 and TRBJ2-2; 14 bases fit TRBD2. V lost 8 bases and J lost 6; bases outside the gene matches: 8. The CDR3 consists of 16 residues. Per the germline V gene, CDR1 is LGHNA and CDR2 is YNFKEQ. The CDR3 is CASGTSGRGSAGELFF. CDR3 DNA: TGTGCCAGCGGGACTAGCGGGAGAGGTAGCGCCGGGGAGCTGTTTTTT.

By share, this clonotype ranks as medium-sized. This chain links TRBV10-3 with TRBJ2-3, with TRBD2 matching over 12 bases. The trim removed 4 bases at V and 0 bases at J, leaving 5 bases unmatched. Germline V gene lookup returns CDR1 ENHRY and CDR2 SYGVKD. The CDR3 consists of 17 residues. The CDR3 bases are TGTGCCATCAGTGCGGGACTAGCGGGCCCTAGCACAGATACGCAGTATTTT. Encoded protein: CAISAGLAGPSTDTQYF.

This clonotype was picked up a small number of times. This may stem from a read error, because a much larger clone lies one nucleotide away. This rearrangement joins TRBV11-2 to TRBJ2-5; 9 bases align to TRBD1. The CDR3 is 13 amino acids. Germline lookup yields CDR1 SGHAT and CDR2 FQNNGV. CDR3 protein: CASSPDRGEAQYF. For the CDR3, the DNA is TGTGCCAGCAGCCCGGACAGGGGAGAGGCCCAGTACTTC.

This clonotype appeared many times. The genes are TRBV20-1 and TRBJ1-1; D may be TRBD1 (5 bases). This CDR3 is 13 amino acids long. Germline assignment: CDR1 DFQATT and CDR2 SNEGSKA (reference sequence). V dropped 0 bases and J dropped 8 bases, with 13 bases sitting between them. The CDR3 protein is CSARDPGTPEAFF. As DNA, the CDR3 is TGCAGTGCTAGAGATCCCGGGACCCCAGAAGCTTTCTTT.

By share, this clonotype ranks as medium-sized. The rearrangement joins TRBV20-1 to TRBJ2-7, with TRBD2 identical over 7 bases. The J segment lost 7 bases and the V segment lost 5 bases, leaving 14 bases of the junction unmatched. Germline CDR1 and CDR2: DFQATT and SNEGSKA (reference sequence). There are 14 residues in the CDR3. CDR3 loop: CSAPRPSGVEEQYF. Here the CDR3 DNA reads TGCAGTGCTCCCCGCCCTAGCGGCGTAGAAGAGCAGTACTTC.

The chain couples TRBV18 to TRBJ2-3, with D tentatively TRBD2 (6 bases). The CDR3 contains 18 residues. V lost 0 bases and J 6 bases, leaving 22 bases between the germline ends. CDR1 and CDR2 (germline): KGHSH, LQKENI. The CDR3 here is CASSPPVDLVGGPDTQYF. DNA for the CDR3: TGTGCCAGCTCACCACCGGTAGACCTAGTGGGAGGACCTGATACGCAGTATTTT.

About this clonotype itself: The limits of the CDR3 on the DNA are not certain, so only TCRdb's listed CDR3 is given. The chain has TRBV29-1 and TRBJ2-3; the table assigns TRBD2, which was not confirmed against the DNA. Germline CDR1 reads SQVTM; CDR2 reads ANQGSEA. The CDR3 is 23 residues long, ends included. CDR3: CSVVPTGLEAFFGQAGVADTQYF.

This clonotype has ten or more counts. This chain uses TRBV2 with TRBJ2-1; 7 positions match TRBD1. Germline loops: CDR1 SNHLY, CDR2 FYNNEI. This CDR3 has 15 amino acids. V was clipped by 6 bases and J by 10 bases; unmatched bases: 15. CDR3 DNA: TGTGCCAGCAGCGCGCAAGGCACAGGGGCTCAGGAGCAGTTCTTC. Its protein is CASSAQGTGAQEQFF.

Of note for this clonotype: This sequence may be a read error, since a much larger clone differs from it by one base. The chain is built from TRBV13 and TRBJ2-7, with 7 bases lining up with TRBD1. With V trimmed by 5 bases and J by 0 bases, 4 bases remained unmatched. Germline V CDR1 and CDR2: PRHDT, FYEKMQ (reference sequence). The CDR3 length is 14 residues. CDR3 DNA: TGTGCCAGCAGCCCAACAGGGGACTCCTACGAGCAGTACTTC. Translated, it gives CASSPTGDSYEQYF.

As DNA, the CDR3 is TGCGCCAGCAGCTTGGATCCCCTAGCGGGAGGCGTCAGTGAGCAGTTCTTC. This sequence encodes CASSLDPLAGGVSEQFF. The chain uses TRBV5-1 and TRBJ2-1; 11 bases align to TRBD2. The CDR3 totals 17 residues. J was trimmed by 9 bases and V by 0 bases; bases with no gene match: 11. The V gene's germline CDR1 is SGHRS and CDR2 YFSETQ.

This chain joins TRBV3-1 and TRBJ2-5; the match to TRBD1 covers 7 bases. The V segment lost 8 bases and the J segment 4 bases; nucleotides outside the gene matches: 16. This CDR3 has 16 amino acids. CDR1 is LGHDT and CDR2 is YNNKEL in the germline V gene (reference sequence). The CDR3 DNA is TGTGCCAGCGGATCCAGGACAGGCGGTTTTAGAGAGACCCAGTACTTC. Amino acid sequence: CASGSRTGGFRETQYF.

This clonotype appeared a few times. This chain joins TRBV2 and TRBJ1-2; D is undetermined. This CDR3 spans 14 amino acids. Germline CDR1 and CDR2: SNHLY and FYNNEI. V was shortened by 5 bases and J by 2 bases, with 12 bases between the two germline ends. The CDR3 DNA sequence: TGTGCCAGCAGTCACGACGTAGCCAACTATGGCTACACCTTC. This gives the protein CASSHDVANYGYTF.

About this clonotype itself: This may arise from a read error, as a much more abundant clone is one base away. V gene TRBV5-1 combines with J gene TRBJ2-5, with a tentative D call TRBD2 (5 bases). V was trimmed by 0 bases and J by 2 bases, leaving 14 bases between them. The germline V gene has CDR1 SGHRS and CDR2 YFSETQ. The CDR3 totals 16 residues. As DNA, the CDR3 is TGCGCCAGCAGCTTGGATCCAGAGGGTTTTCAAGAGACCCAGTACTTC. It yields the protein CASSLDPEGFQETQYF.

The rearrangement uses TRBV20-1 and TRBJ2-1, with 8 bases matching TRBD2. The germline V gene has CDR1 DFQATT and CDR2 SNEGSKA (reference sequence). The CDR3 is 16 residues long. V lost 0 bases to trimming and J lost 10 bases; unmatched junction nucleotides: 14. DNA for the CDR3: TGCAGTGCTAGAGATTGGACTAGCTTTCGACAGGACGAGCAGTTCTTC. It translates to CSARDWTSFRQDEQFF.

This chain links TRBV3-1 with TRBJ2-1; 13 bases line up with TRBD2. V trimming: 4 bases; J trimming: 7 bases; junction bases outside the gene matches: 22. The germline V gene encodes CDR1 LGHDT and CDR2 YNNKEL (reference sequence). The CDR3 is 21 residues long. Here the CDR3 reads CASSPGTGGFRTSGSYNEQFF. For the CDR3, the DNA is TGTGCCAGCAGCCCTGGGACAGGGGGGTTTCGGACTAGCGGGAGTTATAATGAGCAGTTCTTC.

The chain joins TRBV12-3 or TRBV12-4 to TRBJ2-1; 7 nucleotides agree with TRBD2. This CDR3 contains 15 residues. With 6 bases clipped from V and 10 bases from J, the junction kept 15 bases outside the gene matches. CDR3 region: CASSLGLGRGEEQFF. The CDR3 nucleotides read TGTGCCAGCAGCCTAGGACTAGGGAGAGGGGAGGAGCAGTTCTTC.

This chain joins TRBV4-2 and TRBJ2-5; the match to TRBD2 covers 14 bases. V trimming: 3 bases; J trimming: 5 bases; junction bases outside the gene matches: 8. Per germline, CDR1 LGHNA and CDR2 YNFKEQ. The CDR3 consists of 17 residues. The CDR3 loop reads CASSQDWTSGGPETQYF. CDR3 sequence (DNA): TGTGCCAGCAGCCAGGACTGGACTAGCGGGGGGCCCGAGACCCAGTACTTC.

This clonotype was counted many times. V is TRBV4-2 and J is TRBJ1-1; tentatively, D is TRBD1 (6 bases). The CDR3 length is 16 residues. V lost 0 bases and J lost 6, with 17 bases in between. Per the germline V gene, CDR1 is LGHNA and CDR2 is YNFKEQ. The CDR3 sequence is CASSQDLSTGRAEAFF. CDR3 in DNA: TGTGCCAGCAGCCAAGATCTATCGACAGGCCGGGCTGAAGCTTTCTTT.

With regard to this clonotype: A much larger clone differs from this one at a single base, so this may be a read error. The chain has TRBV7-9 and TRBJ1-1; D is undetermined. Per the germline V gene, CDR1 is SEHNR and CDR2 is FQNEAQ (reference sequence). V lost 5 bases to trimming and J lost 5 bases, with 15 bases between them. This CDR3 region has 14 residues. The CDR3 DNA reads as TGTGCCAGCAGCGCGGGGAAATACCGGACTGAAGCTTTCTTT. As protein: CASSAGKYRTEAFF.